The 21 T cell receptor beta chains presented below share a single source sample, sequenced in a study of vaccination and CD4 T cells after COVID-19. With the Oncomine TCR Beta short-read assay, DNA from cultured CD4+ T cells was sequenced. MiXCR, applied by TCRdb to the PCR reads, yields one record per CDR3 protein. The data contain 15,000 or so distinct CDR3 sequences, around 53% of them seen just once; the ten biggest clones take up about 12%. No cognate antigen is known for these TCRs. Treatment noted: roughly 10-day PBMC culture with coronavirus spike peptide pools or control peptides (ViraFEST assay). Sequenced sample: CD4+ T cells from blood, cultured in vitro. These receptors were obtained from a human donor who had recovered from COVID-19.

This clonotype has only a few counts. This chain joins TRBV7-9 and TRBJ2-3; weak D call: TRBD2 (5 bases). CDR3 length: 15 residues. Germline V gene sequence: CDR1 SEHNR, CDR2 FQNEAQ (reference sequence). Trimming left V 3 bases short and J 0 bases short, with 10 bases between. The CDR3 nucleotides read TGTGCCAGCAGCTTCTCTAGCACTAGCACAGATACGCAGTATTTT. It yields the protein CASSFSSTSTDTQYF. The full variable domain, in which reference TRBV7-9 and TRBJ2-3 provide the parts outside the CDR3, is DTGVSQNPRHKITKRGQNVTFRCDPISEHNRLYWYRQTLGQGPEFLTYFQNEAQLEKSRLLSDRFSAERPKGSFSTLEIQRTEQGDSAMYLCASSFSSTSTDTQYFGPGTRLTVL.

There are a few counts of this clonotype. The rearrangement links TRBV27 to TRBJ1-6, with TRBD1 as a possible D gene (5 bases). The CDR3 length is 12 residues. Germline V gene sequence: CDR1 MNHEY, CDR2 SMNVEV (reference sequence). V was trimmed by 1 base and J by 12 bases, leaving 7 bases between them. In DNA, the CDR3 is TGTGCCAGCAGTTTATTCGGGGGACCCCTCCACTTT. This gives the protein CASSLFGGPLHF.

This clonotype was recorded once. The CDR3 is CASSLGSAGAKETQYF. The CDR3 nucleotides are TGTGCCAGCAGTCTAGGATCAGCGGGAGCAAAGGAGACCCAGTACTTC. The chain is built from TRBV6-2 or TRBV6-3 and TRBJ2-5; TRBD2 matches at 8 bases. The CDR3 has 16 residues. The trim removed 5 bases at V and 5 bases at J, leaving 13 bases unmatched. The germline CDR1 and CDR2 sequences are MNHEY and SVGEGT.

In DNA form, the CDR3 reads TGTGCCAGCAGCTCCGTAGCGGCCGGGGAGCTGTTTTTT. Amino acids: CASSSVAAGELFF. V is TRBV11-2 and J is TRBJ2-2; the D gene is possibly TRBD2 (6 bases). In germline, CDR1 is SGHAT, CDR2 FQNNGV. V shed 4 bases and J shed 6 bases, with 9 bases lying between them. The CDR3 totals 13 residues.

The chain carries TRBV20-1 and TRBJ2-1; 8 positions match TRBD2. The CDR3 consists of 14 residues. Germline lookup yields CDR1 DFQATT and CDR2 SNEGSKA (reference sequence). The V and J ends lost 6 bases and 4 bases, in that order; junction bases with no gene match: 8. The CDR3, as DNA: TGCAGTGCCATTAGCGGGACCTTATACAATGAGCAGTTCTTC. Translated: CSAISGTLYNEQFF.

As DNA, the CDR3 is TGTGCCAGCAGTTTCGCGGGTGACAGGGGGCTTTTCTATGGCTACACCTTC. It yields the protein CASSFAGDRGLFYGYTF. This rearrangement joins TRBV27 to TRBJ1-2; 10 nucleotides agree with TRBD1. V dropped 3 bases and J dropped 4; count of bases not matched to a gene: 11. The CDR3 extends over 17 amino acids. CDR1 and CDR2 from the germline V gene are MNHEY and SMNVEV (reference sequence).

This clonotype was counted only a few times. This chain links TRBV15 with TRBJ1-5; maybe TRBD1 (5 bases). Between the trimmed V and J ends, which lost 1 base and 3 bases, there was a span of 10 bases. This CDR3 has 15 residues. Germline V gene lookup returns CDR1 LNHNV and CDR2 YYDKDF (reference sequence). CDR3 coding DNA: TGTGCCACCAGCAGAGGGGACGGATCCAATCAGCCCCAGCATTTT. It is translated as CATSRGDGSNQPQHF.

This clonotype was detected only a few times. The chain is built from TRBV6-1 and TRBJ1-1; no reliable D call. Trimming removed 4 bases from V and 1 base from J, with 13 bases in between. The CDR3 totals 15 residues. CDR1 is MNHNS, CDR2 SASEGT, per germline. CDR3 residues: CASSGRATANTEAFF. The CDR3 DNA reads TGTGCCAGCAGTGGCCGAGCGACGGCGAACACTGAAGCTTTCTTT.

For this clonotype: At one end, the junction sequence differs from germline, possibly due to a read error. V and J are TRBV6-1 and TRBJ2-2, with TRBD1 as a possible D gene (5 bases). The germline V gene encodes CDR1 MNHNS and CDR2 SASEGT. This CDR3 has 15 amino acids. Here the CDR3 DNA reads TGTGTCAGCAGTGAAGGGGTAGACGACACCGGGGAGCTGTTTTTT. This translates into CVSSEGVDDTGELFF.

J is TRBJ1-2 and V is TRBV18; TRBD1 matches at 7 bases. The CDR3 sequence is 15 residues long. The J segment lost 5 bases and the V segment lost 2 bases, leaving 8 bases of the junction unmatched. Germline CDR1 and CDR2: KGHSH and LQKENI. CDR3: CASSPVRGTEYGYTF. The CDR3 DNA sequence: TGTGCCAGCTCACCAGTCAGGGGGACAGAATATGGCTACACCTTC. The full variable domain, completed using reference TRBV18 and TRBJ1-2, is NAGVMQNPRHLVRRRGQEARLRCSPMKGHSHVYWYRQLPEEGLKFMVYLQKENIIDESGMPKERFSAEFPKEGPSILRIQQVVRGDSAAYFCASSPVRGTEYGYTFGSGTRLTVV.

The chain recombines TRBV2 with TRBJ1-5, with 10 bases aligning to TRBD1. Per germline, CDR1 SNHLY and CDR2 FYNNEI. J lost 9 bases, V lost 4 bases, and 18 bases had no gene match. CDR3 length: 18 amino acids. The CDR3 sequence: CASSGTGTGADIEGPQHF. CDR3 nucleotide sequence: TGTGCCAGCAGTGGTACCGGGACAGGGGCAGACATCGAAGGGCCCCAGCATTTT.

The V call is TRBV12-3 or TRBV12-4, the J call TRBJ2-7, with a tentative D call TRBD1 (6 bases). The CDR3 runs to 15 residues. V lost 2 bases, J lost 6 bases, and 17 bases lay in between. The CDR3 is CASSLRLQGDGEQYF. As DNA, the CDR3 is TGTGCCAGCAGTTTACGGCTACAGGGAGACGGCGAGCAGTACTTC.

The chain joins TRBV20-1 to TRBJ2-3; perhaps TRBD2 as D (7 bases). Germline V lookup: CDR1 DFQATT, CDR2 SNEGSKA (reference sequence). Trimming shortened V by 2 bases and J by 4 bases, and 16 bases separated the two germline ends. This CDR3 is built from 15 residues. This chain's CDR3 is CSARTSPGGPDTQYF. CDR3 bases: TGCAGTGCTAGAACTAGCCCGGGGGGCCCAGATACGCAGTATTTT.

The chain uses TRBV19 and TRBJ1-1; D is unresolved. Germline CDR1 reads LNHDA; CDR2 reads SQIVND (reference sequence). Trimming took off 2 bases at V and 0 bases at J, with 10 bases between the two ends. This CDR3 is built from 15 residues. This CDR3 reads CASSIHGSVNTEAFF. In DNA, the CDR3 is TGTGCCAGTAGTATACATGGGTCGGTGAACACTGAAGCTTTCTTT.

This clonotype was observed a handful of times. V usage is TRBV12-3 or TRBV12-4 and J usage is TRBJ2-1; TRBD1 matches at 8 bases. The CDR3 consists of 15 residues. Losses at the gene ends were 5 bases for V and 8 bases for J; bases not matched to a gene: 11. CDR3: CASSRSSGGEDEQFF. The CDR3 DNA reads TGTGCCAGCAGTCGTAGTTCAGGGGGCGAGGATGAGCAGTTCTTC.

This clonotype was seen a handful of times. The V gene is TRBV7-2, the J gene TRBJ2-7, with 8 nucleotides matching TRBD1. This CDR3 is built from 15 residues. With 2 bases clipped from V and 5 bases from J, the junction kept 8 bases outside the gene matches. Germline CDR1 reads SGHTA; CDR2 reads FQGNSA. This CDR3 reads CASSLLGQGQHEQYF. CDR3 DNA: TGTGCCAGCAGCTTATTAGGACAGGGACAGCACGAGCAGTACTTC.

The table lists this clonotype with a few counts. The chain recombines TRBV10-3 with TRBJ2-2; TRBD2 matches 8 bases. Trimming took 10 bases from V and 5 from J; bases not matched to a gene: 15. From germline, CDR1 is ENHRY and CDR2 SYGVKD. The length of the CDR3 is 16 residues. In DNA form, the CDR3 reads TGTGCCAGCACGCTACCCACGGGAGGGCCTACCGGGGAGCTGTTTTTT. This encodes CASTLPTGGPTGELFF.

The rearrangement links TRBV7-8 to TRBJ2-5, with 10 bases matching TRBD2. J lost 1 base, V lost 2 bases, and 7 bases had no gene match. The CDR3 loop spans 17 amino acids. CDR1 SGHVS and CDR2 FQNEAQ come from the germline V gene. CDR3 residues: CASSLTKLAGFQETQYF. CDR3 nucleotides: TGTGCCAGCAGCTTAACAAAACTAGCGGGATTCCAAGAGACCCAGTACTTC.

V usage is TRBV7-3 and J usage is TRBJ2-3; 8 bases are shared with TRBD2. The CDR3 is made up of 17 amino acids. Germline lookup yields CDR1 SGHTA and CDR2 FQGTGA. The V and J ends lost 0 bases and 4 bases, in that order; junction bases with no gene match: 9. In DNA form, the CDR3 reads TGTGCCAGCAGCTTAACGTCTTCCGGGAGGGCCTCAGATACGCAGTATTTT. Translation: CASSLTSSGRASDTQYF. The entire variable domain, with the rest obtained from reference TRBV7-3 and TRBJ2-3, is as follows: GAGVSQTPSNKVTEKGKYVELRCDPISGHTALYWYRQSLGQGPEFLIYFQGTGAADDSGLPNDRFFAVRPEGSVSTLKIQRTERGDSAVYLCASSLTSSGRASDTQYFGPGTRLTVL.

The chain recombines TRBV10-3 with TRBJ2-1; 12 positions agree with TRBD2. The trim removed 4 bases at V and 7 bases at J, leaving 2 bases unmatched. Germline CDR1 is ENHRY and CDR2 is SYGVKD. The CDR3 covers 14 residues. The CDR3 spells CAISGTSGKNEQFF. CDR3 DNA sequence: TGTGCCATCAGTGGGACTAGCGGGAAGAATGAGCAGTTCTTC.

The chain has TRBV2 and TRBJ1-5, with D possibly matching TRBD1 (5 bases). Germline loops: CDR1 SNHLY, CDR2 FYNNEI. V shed 2 bases and J shed 1 base, with 9 bases lying between them. The CDR3 spans 15 residues. The CDR3 nucleotides read TGTGCCAGCAGTGAAAGGGGTGGGAGCAATCAGCCCCAGCATTTT. It specifies CASSERGGSNQPQHF.